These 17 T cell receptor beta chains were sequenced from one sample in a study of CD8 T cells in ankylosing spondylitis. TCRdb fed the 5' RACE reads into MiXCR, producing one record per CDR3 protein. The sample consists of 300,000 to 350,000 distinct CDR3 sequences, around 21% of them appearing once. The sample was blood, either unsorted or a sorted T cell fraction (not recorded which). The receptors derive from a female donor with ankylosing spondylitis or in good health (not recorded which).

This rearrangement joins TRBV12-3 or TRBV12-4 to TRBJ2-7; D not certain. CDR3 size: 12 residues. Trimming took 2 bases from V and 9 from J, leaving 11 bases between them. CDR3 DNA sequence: TGTGCCAGCAGTTTAACCGGTAAGGTGCAGTACTTC. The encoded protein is CASSLTGKVQYF.

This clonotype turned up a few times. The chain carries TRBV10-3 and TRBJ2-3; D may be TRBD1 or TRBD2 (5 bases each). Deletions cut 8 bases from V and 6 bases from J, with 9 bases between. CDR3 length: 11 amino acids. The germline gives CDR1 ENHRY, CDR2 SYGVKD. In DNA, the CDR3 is TGTGCCATCGGGGACGGGGATACGCAGTATTTT. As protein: CAIGDGDTQYF.

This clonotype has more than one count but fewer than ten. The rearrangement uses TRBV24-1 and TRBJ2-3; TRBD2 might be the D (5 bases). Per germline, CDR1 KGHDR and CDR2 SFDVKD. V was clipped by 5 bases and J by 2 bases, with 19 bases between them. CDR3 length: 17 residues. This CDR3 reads CATSARGSDLATDTQYF. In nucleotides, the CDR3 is TGTGCCACCAGTGCCCGGGGATCCGACCTGGCCACAGATACGCAGTATTTT.

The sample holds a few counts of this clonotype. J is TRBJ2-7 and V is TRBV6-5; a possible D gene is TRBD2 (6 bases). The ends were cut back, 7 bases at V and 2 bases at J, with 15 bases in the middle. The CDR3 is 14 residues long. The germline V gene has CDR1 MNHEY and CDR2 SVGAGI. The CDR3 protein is CASTPGETPYEQYF. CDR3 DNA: TGTGCCAGCACCCCGGGGGAGACCCCCTACGAGCAGTACTTC.

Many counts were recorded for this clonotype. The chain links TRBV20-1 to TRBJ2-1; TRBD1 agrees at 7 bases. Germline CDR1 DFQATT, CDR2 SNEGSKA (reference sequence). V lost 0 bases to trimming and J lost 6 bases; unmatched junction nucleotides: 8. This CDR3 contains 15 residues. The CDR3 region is CSARDLRGNSNEQFF. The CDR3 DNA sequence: TGCAGTGCTAGAGATCTCAGGGGGAACTCCAATGAGCAGTTCTTC.

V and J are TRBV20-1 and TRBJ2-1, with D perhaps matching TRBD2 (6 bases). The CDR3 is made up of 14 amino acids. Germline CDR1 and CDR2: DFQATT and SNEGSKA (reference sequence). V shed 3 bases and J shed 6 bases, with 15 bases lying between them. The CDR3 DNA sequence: TGCAGTGCTAGGCGGGACTCCGTCGCCAATGAGCAGTTCTTC. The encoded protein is CSARRDSVANEQFF.

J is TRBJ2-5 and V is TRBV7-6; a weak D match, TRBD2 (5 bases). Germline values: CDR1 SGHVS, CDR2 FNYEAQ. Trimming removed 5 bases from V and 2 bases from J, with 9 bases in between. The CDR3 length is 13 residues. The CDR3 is CASSRRSQETQYF. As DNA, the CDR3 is TGTGCCAGCAGCCGGAGGAGTCAAGAGACCCAGTACTTC.

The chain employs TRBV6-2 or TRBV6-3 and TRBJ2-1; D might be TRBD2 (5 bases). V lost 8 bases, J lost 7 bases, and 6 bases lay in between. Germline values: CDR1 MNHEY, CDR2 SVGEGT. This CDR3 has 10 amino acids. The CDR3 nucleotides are TGTGCCAGCCGGGGAAATGAGCAGTTCTTC. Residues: CASRGNEQFF.

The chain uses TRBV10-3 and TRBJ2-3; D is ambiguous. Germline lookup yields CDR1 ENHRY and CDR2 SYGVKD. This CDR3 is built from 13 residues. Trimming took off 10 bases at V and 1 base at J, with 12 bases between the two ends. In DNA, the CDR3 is TGTGCCACTCTGGAAGTGGGCACAGATACGCAGTATTTT. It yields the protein CATLEVGTDTQYF.

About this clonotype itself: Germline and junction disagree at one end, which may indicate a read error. The CDR3 loop reads CASRLGNYNEQFF. In DNA form, the CDR3 reads TGTGCCAGCAGGTTAGGAAACTACAATGAGCAGTTCTTC. The gene calls are TRBV7-2 and TRBJ2-1; D remains unclear. The CDR3 loop spans 13 amino acids. The germline V gene has CDR1 SGHTA and CDR2 FQGNSA. Drawing the rest from reference TRBV7-2 and TRBJ2-1, the complete variable domain is GAGVSQSPSNKVTEKGKDVELRCDPISGHTALYWYRQSLGQGLEFLIYFQGNSAPDKSGLPSDRFSAERTGGSVSTLTIQRTQQEDSAVYLCASRLGNYNEQFFGPGTRLTVL.

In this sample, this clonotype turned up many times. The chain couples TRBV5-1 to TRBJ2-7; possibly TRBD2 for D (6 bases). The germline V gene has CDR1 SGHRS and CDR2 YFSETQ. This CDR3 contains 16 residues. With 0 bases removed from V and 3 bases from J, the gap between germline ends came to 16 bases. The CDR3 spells CASSLEGPGRSYEQYF. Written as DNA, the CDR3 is TGCGCCAGCAGCTTGGAGGGTCCAGGGAGGAGCTACGAGCAGTACTTC.

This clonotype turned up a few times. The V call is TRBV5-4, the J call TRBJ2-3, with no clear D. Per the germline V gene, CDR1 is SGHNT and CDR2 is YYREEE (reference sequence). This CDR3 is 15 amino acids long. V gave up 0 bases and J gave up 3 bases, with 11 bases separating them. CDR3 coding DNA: TGTGCCAGCAGCTTGGGGCCGGTGGAGACAGATACGCAGTATTTT. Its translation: CASSLGPVETDTQYF.

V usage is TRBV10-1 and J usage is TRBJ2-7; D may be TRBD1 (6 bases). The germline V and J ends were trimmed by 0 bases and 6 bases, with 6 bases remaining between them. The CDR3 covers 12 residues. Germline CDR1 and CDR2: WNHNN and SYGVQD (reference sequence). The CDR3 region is CASSESGGEQYF. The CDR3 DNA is TGCGCCAGCAGTGAGTCAGGGGGCGAGCAGTACTTC.

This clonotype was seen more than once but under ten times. The CDR3 region is CAINRDRDGDTQYF. CDR3 DNA sequence: TGTGCCATCAACCGGGACAGGGATGGAGATACGCAGTATTTT. J is TRBJ2-3 and V is TRBV10-3; 9 bases line up with TRBD1. Germline CDR1 reads ENHRY; CDR2 reads SYGVKD. Germline trimming cut 7 bases from V and 5 bases from J; bases unmatched to any gene: 7. This CDR3 has 14 residues.

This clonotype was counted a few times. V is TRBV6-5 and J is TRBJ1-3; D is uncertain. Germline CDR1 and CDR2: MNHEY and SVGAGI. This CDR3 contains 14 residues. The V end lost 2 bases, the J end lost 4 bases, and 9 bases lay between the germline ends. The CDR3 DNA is TGTGCCAGCAGTTACATGGCGCCCGGAAACACCATATATTTT. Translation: CASSYMAPGNTIYF.

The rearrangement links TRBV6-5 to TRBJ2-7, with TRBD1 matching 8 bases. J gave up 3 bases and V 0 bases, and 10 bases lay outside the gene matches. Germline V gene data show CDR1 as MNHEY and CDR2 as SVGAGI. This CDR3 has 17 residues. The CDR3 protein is CASSYSPLGGQDYEQYF. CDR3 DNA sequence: TGTGCCAGCAGTTACTCCCCCCTGGGGGGACAGGACTACGAGCAGTACTTC.

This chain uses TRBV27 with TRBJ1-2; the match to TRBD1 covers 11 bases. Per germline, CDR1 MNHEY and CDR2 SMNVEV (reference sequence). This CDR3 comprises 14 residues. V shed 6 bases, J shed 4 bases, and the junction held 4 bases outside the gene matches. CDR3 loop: CASRPGQGGYGYTF. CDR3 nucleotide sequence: TGTGCCAGCAGACCGGGACAGGGGGGCTATGGCTACACCTTC.